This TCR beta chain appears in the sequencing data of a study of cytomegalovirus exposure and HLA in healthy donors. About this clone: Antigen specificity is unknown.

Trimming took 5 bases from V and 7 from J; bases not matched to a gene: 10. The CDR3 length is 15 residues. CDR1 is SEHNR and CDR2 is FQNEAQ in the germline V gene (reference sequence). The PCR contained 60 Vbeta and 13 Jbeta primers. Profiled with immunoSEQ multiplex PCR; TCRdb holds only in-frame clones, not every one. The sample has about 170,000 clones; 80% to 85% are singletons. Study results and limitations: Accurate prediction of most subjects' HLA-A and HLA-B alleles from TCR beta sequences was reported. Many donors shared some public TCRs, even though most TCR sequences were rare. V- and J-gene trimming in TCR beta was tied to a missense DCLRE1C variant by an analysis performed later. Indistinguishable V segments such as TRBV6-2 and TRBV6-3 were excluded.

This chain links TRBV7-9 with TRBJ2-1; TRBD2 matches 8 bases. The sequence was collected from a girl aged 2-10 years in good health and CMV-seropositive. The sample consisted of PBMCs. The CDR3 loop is CASSPAGESRNEQFF. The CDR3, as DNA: TGTGCCAGCAGCCCAGCGGGAGAGAGTAGAAATGAGCAGTTCTTC. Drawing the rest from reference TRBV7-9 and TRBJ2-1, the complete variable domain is DTGVSQNPRHKITKRGQNVTFRCDPISEHNRLYWYRQTLGQGPEFLTYFQNEAQLEKSRLLSDRFSAERPKGSFSTLEIQRTEQGDSAMYLCASSPAGESRNEQFFGPGTRLTVL.